This T cell receptor beta chain came from a study of chemoradiotherapy in HPV16-positive cancers. Study details: A couple of HPV16-positive patients' cells yielded candidate HPV-specific clones and common motifs.

Germline values: CDR1 MNHNS, CDR2 SASEGT. The length of the CDR3 is 13 residues. V lost 7 bases and J lost 3, with 9 bases in between. Study results and limitations: Non-HPV-specific T cells did not expand in tumors during treatment, whereas candidate HPV-specific clones and E7-related motifs did.

The data were produced by immunoSEQ multiplex PCR, yet TCRdb's version contains in-frame clones alone and is incomplete. The table lists about 33,000 clones, 86% of them singletons. A remark on this clone: Antigen: not known.

V is TRBV6-1 and J is TRBJ1-4; D uncertain. The specimen comprised blood, sampled from a patient who underwent chemoradiotherapy. The clonotype originates from a human donor with HPV-associated anogenital cancer. CDR3 bases: TGTGCCAGCAAGCAACAGCCTAATGAAAAACTGTTTTTT. It yields the protein CASKQQPNEKLFF.